The T cell receptor beta chain under discussion was sequenced for a study of cytotoxic CD8 clonotypes in ibrutinib-treated CLL. Overall study: Collecting the response samples happened after a median approximately twelve months of treatment, with a range of 6 to 36. On average, 94,082 productive rearrangements and around 260,000 productive templates per sample.

With respect to this clone: This specimen includes other DNA sequences encoding the same CDR3.

The germline CDR1 and CDR2 sequences are SQVTM and ANQGSEA. The CDR3 has 13 residues. V was shortened by 2 bases and J by 4 bases, with 9 bases between the two germline ends. Targeted sequencing depth ranged from 1 in 200,000 to 1 in 1 million T cells. The assay was immunoSEQ multiplex PCR, and TCRdb's table has in-frame clones only and misses some. The data hold 58,000 or so clones, with less than 60% observed a single time. The origin of this receptor is a human donor with chronic lymphocytic leukemia. This material consisted of PBMCs, taken after 12 months of ibrutinib treatment. The chain carries TRBV29-1 and TRBJ1-3; TRBD1 might be the D (5 bases). In DNA, the CDR3 is TGCAGCGTTGAACAGGGAAGCGGAAACACCATATATTTT. It yields the protein CSVEQGSGNTIYF.